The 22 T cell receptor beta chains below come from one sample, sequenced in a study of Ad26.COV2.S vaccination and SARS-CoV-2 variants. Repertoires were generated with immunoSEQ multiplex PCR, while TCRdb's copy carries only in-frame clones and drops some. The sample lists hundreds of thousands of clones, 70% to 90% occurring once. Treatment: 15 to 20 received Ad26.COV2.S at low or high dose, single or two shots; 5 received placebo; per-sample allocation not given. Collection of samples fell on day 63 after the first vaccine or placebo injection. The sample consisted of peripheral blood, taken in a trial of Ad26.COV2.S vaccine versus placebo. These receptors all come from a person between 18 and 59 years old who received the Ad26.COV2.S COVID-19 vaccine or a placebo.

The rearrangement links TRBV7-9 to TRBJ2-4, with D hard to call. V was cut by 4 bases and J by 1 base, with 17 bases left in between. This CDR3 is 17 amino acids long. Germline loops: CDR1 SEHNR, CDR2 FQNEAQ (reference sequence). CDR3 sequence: CASSSYSGSTAKNIQYF. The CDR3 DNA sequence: TGTGCCAGCAGCTCCTACAGTGGTAGTACGGCCAAAAACATTCAGTACTTC.

The CDR3 reads CATSGRTGVTLAGLYEQYF. Written as DNA, the CDR3 is TGTGCCACCAGTGGTCGGACAGGGGTAACGCTAGCGGGATTATACGAGCAGTACTTC. The chain has TRBV24-1 and TRBJ2-7; D assignment may be TRBD1 or TRBD2 (9 bases each). The germline V and J ends were trimmed by 5 bases and 4 bases, with 29 bases remaining between them. Germline V gene sequence: CDR1 KGHDR, CDR2 SFDVKD. The CDR3 covers 19 residues.

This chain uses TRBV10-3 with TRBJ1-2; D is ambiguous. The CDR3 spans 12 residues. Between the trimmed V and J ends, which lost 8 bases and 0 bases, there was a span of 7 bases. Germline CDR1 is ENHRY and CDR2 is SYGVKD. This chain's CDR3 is CAIAPANYGYTF. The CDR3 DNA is TGTGCCATCGCACCCGCTAACTATGGCTACACCTTC.

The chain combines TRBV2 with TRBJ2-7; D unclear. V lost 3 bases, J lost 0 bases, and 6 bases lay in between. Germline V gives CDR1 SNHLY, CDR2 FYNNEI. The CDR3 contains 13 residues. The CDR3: CASSDLGSYEQYF. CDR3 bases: TGTGCCAGCAGTGATCTAGGCTCCTACGAGCAGTACTTC.

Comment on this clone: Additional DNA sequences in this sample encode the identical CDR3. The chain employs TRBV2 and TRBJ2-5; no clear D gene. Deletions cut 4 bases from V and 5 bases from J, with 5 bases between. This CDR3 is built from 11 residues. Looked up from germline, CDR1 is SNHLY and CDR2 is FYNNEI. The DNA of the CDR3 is TGTGCCAGCAGTGGGCGGGAGACCCAGTACTTC. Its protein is CASSGRETQYF.

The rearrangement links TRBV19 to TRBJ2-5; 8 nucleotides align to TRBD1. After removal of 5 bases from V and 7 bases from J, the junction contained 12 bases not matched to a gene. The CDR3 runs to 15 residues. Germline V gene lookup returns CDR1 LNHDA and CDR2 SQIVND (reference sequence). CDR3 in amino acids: CASSRPGGGEGTQYF. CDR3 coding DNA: TGTGCCAGTAGTCGCCCAGGGGGCGGGGAAGGGACCCAGTACTTC.

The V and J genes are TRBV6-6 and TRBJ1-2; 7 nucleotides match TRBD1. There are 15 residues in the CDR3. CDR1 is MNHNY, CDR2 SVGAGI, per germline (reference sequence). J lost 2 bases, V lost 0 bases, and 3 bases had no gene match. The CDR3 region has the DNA TGTGCCAGCAGTTACTCGACAGGGCTCAACTATGGCTACACCTTC. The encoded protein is CASSYSTGLNYGYTF.

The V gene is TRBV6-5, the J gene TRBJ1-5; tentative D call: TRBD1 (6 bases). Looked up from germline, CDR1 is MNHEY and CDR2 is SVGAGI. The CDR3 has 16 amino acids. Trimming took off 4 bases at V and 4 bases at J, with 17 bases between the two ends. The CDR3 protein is CASSLQGSGLNQPQHF. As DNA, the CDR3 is TGTGCCAGCAGTTTACAGGGATCCGGATTGAATCAGCCCCAGCATTTT.

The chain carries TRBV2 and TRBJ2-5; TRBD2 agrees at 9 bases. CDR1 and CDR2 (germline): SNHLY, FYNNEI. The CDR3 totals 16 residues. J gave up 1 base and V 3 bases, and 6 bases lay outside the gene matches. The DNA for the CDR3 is TGTGCCAGCAGTGATTGGAGCGGGGGGTTCCAAGAGACCCAGTACTTC. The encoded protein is CASSDWSGGFQETQYF. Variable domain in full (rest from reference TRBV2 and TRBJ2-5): EPEVTQTPSHQVTQMGQEVILRCVPISNHLYFYWYRQILGQKVEFLVSFYNNEISEKSEIFDDQFSVERPDGSNFTLKIRSTKLEDSAMYFCASSDWSGGFQETQYFGPGTRLLVL.

CDR3 nucleotides: TGTGCCAGCAGTAACCCGACAGGGTTGATAAATGAGCAGTTCTTC. Its protein is CASSNPTGLINEQFF. The V call is TRBV6-2 or TRBV6-3, the J call TRBJ2-1; TRBD1 agrees at 7 bases. Germline CDR1 reads MNHEY; CDR2 reads SVGEGT. The CDR3 runs to 15 residues. V shed 5 bases and J 7 bases; nucleotides not matched to a gene: 11.

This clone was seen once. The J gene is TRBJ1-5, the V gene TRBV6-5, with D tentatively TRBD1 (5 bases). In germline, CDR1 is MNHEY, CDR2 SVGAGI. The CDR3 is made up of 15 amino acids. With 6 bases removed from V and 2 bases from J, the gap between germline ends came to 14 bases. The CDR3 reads CASSGRGFGNQPQHF. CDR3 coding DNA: TGTGCCAGCAGCGGGAGGGGATTTGGCAATCAGCCCCAGCATTTT.

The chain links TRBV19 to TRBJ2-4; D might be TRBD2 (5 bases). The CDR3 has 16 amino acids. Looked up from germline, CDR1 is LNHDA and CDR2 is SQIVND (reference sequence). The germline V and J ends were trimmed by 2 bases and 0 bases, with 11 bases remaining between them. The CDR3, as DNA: TGTGCCAGTAGTATAAGGGAGAGTCTAGCCAAAAACATTCAGTACTTC. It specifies CASSIRESLAKNIQYF. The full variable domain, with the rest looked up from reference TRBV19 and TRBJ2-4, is DGGITQSPKYLFRKEGQNVTLSCEQNLNHDAMYWYRQDPGQGLRLIYYSQIVNDFQKGDIAEGYSVSREKKESFPLTVTSAQKNPTAFYLCASSIRESLAKNIQYFGAGTRLSVL.

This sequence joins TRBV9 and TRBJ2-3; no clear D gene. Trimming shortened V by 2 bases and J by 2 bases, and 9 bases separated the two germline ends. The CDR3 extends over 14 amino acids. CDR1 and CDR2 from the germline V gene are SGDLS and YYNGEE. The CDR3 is CASSVRGYTDTQYF. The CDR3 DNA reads TGTGCCAGCAGCGTTCGTGGGTACACAGATACGCAGTATTTT.

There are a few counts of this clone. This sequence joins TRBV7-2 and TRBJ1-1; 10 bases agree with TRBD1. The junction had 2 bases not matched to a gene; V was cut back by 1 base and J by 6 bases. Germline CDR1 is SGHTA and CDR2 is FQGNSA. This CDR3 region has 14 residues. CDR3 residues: CASSLGQGAAEAFF. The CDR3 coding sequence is TGTGCCAGCAGCTTAGGACAGGGGGCGGCTGAAGCTTTCTTT.

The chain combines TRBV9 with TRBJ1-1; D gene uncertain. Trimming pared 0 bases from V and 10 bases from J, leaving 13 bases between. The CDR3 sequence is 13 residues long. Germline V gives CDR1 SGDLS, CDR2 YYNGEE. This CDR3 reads CASSVATGSAAFF. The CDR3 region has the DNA TGTGCCAGCAGCGTAGCTACGGGCTCGGCAGCTTTCTTT.

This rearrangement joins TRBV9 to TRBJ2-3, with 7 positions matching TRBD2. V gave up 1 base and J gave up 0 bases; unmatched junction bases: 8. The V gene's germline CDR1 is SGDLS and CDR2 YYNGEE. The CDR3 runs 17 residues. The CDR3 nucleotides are TGTGCCAGCAGCGTATTAGCGGGCCACCCTAGCACAGATACGCAGTATTTT. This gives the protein CASSVLAGHPSTDTQYF.

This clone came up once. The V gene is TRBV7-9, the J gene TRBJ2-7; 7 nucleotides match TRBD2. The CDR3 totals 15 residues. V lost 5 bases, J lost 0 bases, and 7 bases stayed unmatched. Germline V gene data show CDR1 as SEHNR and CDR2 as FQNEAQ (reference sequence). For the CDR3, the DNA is TGTGCCAGCAGCCGCGCTAGCGGCAGCTCCTACGAGCAGTACTTC. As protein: CASSRASGSSYEQYF. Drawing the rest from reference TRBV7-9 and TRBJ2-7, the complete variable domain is DTGVSQNPRHKITKRGQNVTFRCDPISEHNRLYWYRQTLGQGPEFLTYFQNEAQLEKSRLLSDRFSAERPKGSFSTLEIQRTEQGDSAMYLCASSRASGSSYEQYFGPGTRLTVT.

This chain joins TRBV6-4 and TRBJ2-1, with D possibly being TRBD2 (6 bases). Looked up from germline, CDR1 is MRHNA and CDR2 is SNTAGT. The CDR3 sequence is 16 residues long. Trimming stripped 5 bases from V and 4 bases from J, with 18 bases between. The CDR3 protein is CASSRLGVSGYNEQFF. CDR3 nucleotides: TGTGCCAGCAGTCGACTCGGCGTTAGCGGATACAATGAGCAGTTCTTC.

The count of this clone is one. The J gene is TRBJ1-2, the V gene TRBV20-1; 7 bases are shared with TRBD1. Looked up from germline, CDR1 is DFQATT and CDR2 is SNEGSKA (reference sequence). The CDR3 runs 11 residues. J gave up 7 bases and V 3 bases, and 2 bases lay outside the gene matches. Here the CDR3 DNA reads TGCAGTGCTAGCGAGGGGGCTGGCTACACCTTC. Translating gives CSASEGAGYTF.

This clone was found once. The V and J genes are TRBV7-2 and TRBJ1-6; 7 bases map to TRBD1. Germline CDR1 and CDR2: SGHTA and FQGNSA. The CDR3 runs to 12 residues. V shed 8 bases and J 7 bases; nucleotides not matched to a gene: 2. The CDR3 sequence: CASGTANSPLHF. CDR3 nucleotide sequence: TGTGCCAGCGGGACAGCAAATTCACCCCTCCACTTT.

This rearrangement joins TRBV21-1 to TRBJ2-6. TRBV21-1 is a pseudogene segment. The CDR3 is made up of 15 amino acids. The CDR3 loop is CAIDRDRHGANVLTF. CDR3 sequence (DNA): TGTGCCATAGACCGGGACCGCCATGGGGCCAACGTCCTGACTTTC.

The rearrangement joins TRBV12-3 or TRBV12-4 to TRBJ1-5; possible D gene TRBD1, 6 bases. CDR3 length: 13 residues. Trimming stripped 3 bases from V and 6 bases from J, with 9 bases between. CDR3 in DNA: TGTGCCAGCAGTTTGGACAGTGTTCAGCCCCAGCATTTT. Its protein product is CASSLDSVQPQHF.